What follows are 13 T cell receptor beta chains derived from one specimen sequenced in a study of cytomegalovirus exposure and HLA in healthy donors. Researchers ran the PCR with 60 Vbeta and 13 Jbeta primers. Here immunoSEQ multiplex PCR was the method, and the copy in TCRdb shows in-frame clones only, minus some. The sample yields 120,000 to 150,000 clones, 75% to 90% seen once. The specimen was PBMCs. The receptors were gathered from a female donor in good health and CMV-seronegative.

This chain links TRBV27 with TRBJ1-5, with 8 nucleotides matching TRBD1. Per germline, CDR1 MNHEY and CDR2 SMNVEV (reference sequence). The CDR3 has 15 amino acids. V lost 8 bases and J lost 3; bases outside the gene matches: 9. CDR3 in DNA: TGTGCCAGCGGACAACGGACAGGGACCAATCAGCCCCAGCATTTT. It codes for CASGQRTGTNQPQHF.

Concerning this clone: The identical CDR3 is also encoded by other nucleotide sequences in the sample. This chain links TRBV7-9 with TRBJ2-7; D may be TRBD2 (7 bases). V gave up 1 base and J gave up 4 bases, with 8 bases separating them. The germline CDR1 and CDR2 sequences are SEHNR and FQNEAQ (reference sequence). The CDR3 contains 13 residues. DNA of the CDR3: TGTGCCAGCAGCTTAGAGGGGGGGTACGAGCAGTACTTC. Its translation: CASSLEGGYEQYF.

The chain uses TRBV6-5 and TRBJ2-7; 9 positions agree with TRBD2. Per the germline V gene, CDR1 is MNHEY and CDR2 is SVGAGI. The CDR3 runs to 14 residues. With V trimmed by 9 bases and J by 4 bases, 10 bases remained unmatched. The CDR3 nucleotides are TGTGCCAGTTCTATGTCTAGCGGGATATACGAGCAGTACTTC. Translation gives CASSMSSGIYEQYF.

This chain uses TRBV28 with TRBJ2-7, with 11 nucleotides matching TRBD2. The CDR3 length is 14 residues. Germline values: CDR1 MDHEN, CDR2 SYDVKM. V lost 10 bases, J lost 3 bases, and 8 bases stayed unmatched. CDR3 loop: CATTPGLAVYEQYF. The CDR3 nucleotides are TGTGCCACCACCCCGGGACTAGCGGTCTACGAGCAGTACTTC.

This clone occurred a few times. The V gene is TRBV18, the J gene TRBJ2-1; no clear D. The germline V and J ends were trimmed by 2 bases and 4 bases, with 9 bases remaining between them. There are 14 residues in the CDR3. CDR1 is KGHSH and CDR2 is LQKENI in the germline V gene. CDR3 DNA: TGTGCCAGCTCACCATGGCCCAGGTACAATGAGCAGTTCTTC. Residues: CASSPWPRYNEQFF.

This clone appeared a few times. V and J are TRBV29-1 and TRBJ1-2; D gene ambiguous. The CDR3 is 11 amino acids. Germline assignment: CDR1 SQVTM and CDR2 ANQGSEA. The germline V and J ends were trimmed by 4 bases and 4 bases, with 7 bases remaining between them. The CDR3 bases are TGCAGCGTTGTACGGGTCTATGGCTACACCTTC. Residues: CSVVRVYGYTF.

The chain employs TRBV29-1 and TRBJ1-1; D not resolved. V lost 1 base to trimming and J lost 7 bases, with 13 bases between them. The CDR3 runs to 13 residues. Germline-derived CDR1 and CDR2 are SQVTM and ANQGSEA. Here the CDR3 reads CSVEGMAGIEAFF. CDR3 coding DNA: TGCAGCGTTGAAGGGATGGCGGGGATTGAAGCTTTCTTT.

The chain joins TRBV30 to TRBJ1-1; D may be TRBD1 (5 bases). The CDR3 loop spans 12 amino acids. CDR1 and CDR2 (germline): GTSNPN, SVGIG (reference sequence). Deletions cut 5 bases from V and 1 base from J, with 8 bases between. The CDR3 is CAWDTGNTEAFF. CDR3 coding DNA: TGTGCCTGGGATACAGGGAACACTGAAGCTTTCTTT.

The chain is built from TRBV9 and TRBJ1-4; D unresolved. CDR3 length: 15 residues. Germline V gives CDR1 SGDLS, CDR2 YYNGEE. The ends were cut back, 4 bases at V and 1 base at J, with 11 bases in the middle. CDR3 DNA: TGTGCCAGCAGCTTGGACGGGATAACTAATGAAAAACTGTTTTTT. Translation gives CASSLDGITNEKLFF.

The V and J genes are TRBV7-8 and TRBJ2-7; 10 bases agree with TRBD1. Trimming removed 5 bases from V and 6 bases from J; junction bases left unmatched: 1. There are 12 residues in the CDR3. Germline V gene lookup returns CDR1 SGHVS and CDR2 FQNEAQ. The CDR3 nucleotides read TGTGCCAGCAGCAGGACAGGGGGCGAGCAGTACTTC. Protein: CASSRTGGEQYF.

This chain joins TRBV2 and TRBJ2-7, with 10 bases identical to TRBD1. The CDR3 covers 13 residues. Germline V gene sequence: CDR1 SNHLY, CDR2 FYNNEI. Unmatched junction bases numbered 6, after V lost 6 bases and J lost 7 bases. CDR3 region: CASRPRTGGEQYF. The CDR3 DNA reads TGTGCCAGCAGGCCCCGGACAGGGGGAGAGCAGTACTTC.

This chain connects TRBV5-4 to TRBJ1-1, with 7 bases matching TRBD1. This CDR3 region has 15 residues. Germline loops: CDR1 SGHNT, CDR2 YYREEE (reference sequence). After removal of 6 bases from V and 2 bases from J, the junction contained 10 bases not matched to a gene. The CDR3 DNA reads as TGTGCCAGCACAAAACGGGCAGGGGGTAACACTGAAGCTTTCTTT. Its translation: CASTKRAGGNTEAFF.

This clone was recorded once. V and J are TRBV7-7 and TRBJ2-2; 8 nucleotides agree with TRBD1. CDR1 SSHAT and CDR2 FNYEAQ come from the germline V gene (reference sequence). The CDR3 covers 12 residues. DNA of the CDR3: TGTGCTACCGGACAGGGAGGAGGGGAGCTGTTTTTT. Residues: CATGQGGGELFF.